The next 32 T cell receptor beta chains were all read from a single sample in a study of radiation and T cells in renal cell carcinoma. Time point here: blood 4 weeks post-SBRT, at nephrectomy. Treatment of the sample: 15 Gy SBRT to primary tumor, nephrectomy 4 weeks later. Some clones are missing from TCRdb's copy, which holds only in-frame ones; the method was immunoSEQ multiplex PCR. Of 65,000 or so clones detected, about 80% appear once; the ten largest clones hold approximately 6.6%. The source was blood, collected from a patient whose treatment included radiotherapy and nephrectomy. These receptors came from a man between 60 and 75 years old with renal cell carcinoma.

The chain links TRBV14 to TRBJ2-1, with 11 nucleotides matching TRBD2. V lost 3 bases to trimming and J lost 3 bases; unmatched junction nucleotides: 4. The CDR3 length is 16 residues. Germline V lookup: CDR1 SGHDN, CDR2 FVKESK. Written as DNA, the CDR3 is TGTGCCAGCAGCCACAGACTAGCGGGACACTACAATGAGCAGTTCTTC. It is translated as CASSHRLAGHYNEQFF.

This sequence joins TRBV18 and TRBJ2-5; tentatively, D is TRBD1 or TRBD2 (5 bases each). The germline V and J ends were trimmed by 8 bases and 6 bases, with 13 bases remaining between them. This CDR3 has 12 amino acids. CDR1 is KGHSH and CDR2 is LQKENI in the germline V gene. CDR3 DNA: TGTGCCAGCACCCCGGGGACCCAGACCCAGTACTTC. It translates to CASTPGTQTQYF.

CDR3 region: CASSQRGRGLVRYTEAFF. The CDR3 DNA follows: TGTGCCAGCAGCCAGAGAGGCAGGGGGCTTGTGAGGTACACTGAAGCTTTCTTT. J is TRBJ1-1 and V is TRBV14; 8 bases align to TRBD1. CDR1 and CDR2 (germline): SGHDN, FVKESK. The ends lost 3 bases at V and 3 bases at J; junction bases unmatched: 15. This CDR3 has 18 amino acids.

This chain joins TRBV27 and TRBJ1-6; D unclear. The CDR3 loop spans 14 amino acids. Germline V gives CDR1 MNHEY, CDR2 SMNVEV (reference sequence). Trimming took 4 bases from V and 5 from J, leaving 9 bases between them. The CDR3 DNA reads TGTGCCAGCAGTTCGTACAGAAATAATTCACCCCTCCACTTT. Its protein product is CASSSYRNNSPLHF.

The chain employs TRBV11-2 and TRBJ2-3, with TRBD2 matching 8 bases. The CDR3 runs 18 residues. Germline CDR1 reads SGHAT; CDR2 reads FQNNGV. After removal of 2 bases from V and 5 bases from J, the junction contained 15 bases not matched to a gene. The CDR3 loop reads CASSLRPVADRGGDTQYF. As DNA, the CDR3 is TGTGCCAGCAGCTTAAGACCCGTAGCGGATCGGGGGGGAGATACGCAGTATTTT.

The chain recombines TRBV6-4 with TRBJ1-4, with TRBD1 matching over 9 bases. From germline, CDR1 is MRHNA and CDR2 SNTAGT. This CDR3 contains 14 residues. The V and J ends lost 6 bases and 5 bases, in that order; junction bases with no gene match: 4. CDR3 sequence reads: CASSPGTGNEKLFF. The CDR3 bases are TGTGCCAGCAGCCCCGGGACAGGGAATGAAAAACTGTTTTTT.

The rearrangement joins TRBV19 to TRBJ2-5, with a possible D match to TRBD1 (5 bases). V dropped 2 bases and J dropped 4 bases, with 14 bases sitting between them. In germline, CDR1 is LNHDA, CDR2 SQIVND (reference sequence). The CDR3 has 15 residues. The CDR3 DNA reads TGTGCCAGTAGTATACCCCGCCAGGGCGTAGAGACCCAGTACTTC. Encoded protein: CASSIPRQGVETQYF. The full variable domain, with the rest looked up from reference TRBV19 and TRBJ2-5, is DGGITQSPKYLFRKEGQNVTLSCEQNLNHDAMYWYRQDPGQGLRLIYYSQIVNDFQKGDIAEGYSVSREKKESFPLTVTSAQKNPTAFYLCASSIPRQGVETQYFGPGTRLLVL.

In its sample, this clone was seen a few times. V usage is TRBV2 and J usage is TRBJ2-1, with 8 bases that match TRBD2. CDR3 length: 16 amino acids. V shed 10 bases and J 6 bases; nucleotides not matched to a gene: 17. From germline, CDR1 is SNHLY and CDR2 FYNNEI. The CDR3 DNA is TGTGCCACCCTGGGAGGTAGCGGGATGGGAGGCAATGAGCAGTTCTTC. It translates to CATLGGSGMGGNEQFF.

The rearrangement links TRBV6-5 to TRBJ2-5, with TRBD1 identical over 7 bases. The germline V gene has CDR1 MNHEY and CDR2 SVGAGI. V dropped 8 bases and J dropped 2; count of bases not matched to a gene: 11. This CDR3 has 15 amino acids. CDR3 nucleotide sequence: TGTGCCAGCTCCCGGACAGGACATTTACAAGAGACCCAGTACTTC. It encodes CASSRTGHLQETQYF.

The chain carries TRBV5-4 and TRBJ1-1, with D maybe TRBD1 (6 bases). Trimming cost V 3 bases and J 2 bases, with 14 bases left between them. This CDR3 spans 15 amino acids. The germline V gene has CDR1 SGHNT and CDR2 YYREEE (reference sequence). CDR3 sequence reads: CASSSGGAINTEAFF. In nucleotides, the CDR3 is TGTGCCAGCAGCTCCGGGGGGGCAATTAACACTGAAGCTTTCTTT.

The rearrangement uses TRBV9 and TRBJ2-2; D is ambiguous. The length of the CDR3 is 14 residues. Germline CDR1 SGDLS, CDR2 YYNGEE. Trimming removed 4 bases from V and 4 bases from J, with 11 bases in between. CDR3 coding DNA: TGTGCCAGCAGCTCGGCGACCCGCACCGGGGAGCTGTTTTTT. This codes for CASSSATRTGELFF.

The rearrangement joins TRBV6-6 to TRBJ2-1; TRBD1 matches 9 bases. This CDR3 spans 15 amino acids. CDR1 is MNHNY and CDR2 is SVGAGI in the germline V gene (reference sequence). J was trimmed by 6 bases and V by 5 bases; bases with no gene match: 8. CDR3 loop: CASSGGQGLPNEQFF. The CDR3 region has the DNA TGTGCCAGCAGTGGAGGACAGGGGCTACCCAATGAGCAGTTCTTC.

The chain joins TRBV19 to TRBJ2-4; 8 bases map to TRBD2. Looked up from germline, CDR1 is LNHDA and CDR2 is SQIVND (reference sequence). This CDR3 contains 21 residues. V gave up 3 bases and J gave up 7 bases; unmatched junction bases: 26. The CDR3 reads CASSISPFFRSGGRNGNIQYF. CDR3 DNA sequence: TGTGCCAGTAGTATTTCTCCCTTTTTCAGGTCGGGGGGGCGAAATGGGAACATTCAGTACTTC.

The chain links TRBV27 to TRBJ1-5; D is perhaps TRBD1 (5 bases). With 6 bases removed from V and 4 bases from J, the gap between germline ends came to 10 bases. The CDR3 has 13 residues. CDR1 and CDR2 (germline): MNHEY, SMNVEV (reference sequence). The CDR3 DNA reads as TGTGCCAGCAGGGAAGGGGTAAATCAGCCCCAGCATTTT. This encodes CASREGVNQPQHF.

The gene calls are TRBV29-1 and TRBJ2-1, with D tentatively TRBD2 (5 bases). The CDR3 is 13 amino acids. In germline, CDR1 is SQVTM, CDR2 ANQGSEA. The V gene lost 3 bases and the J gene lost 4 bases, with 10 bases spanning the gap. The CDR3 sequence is CSVDQRTYNEQFF. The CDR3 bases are TGCAGCGTTGACCAGCGGACGTACAATGAGCAGTTCTTC.

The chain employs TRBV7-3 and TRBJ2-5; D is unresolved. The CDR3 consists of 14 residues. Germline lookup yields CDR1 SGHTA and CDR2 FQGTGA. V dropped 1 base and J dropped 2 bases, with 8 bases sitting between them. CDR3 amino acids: CASSLSSTQETQYF. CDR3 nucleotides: TGTGCCAGCAGCTTAAGCTCGACACAAGAGACCCAGTACTTC.

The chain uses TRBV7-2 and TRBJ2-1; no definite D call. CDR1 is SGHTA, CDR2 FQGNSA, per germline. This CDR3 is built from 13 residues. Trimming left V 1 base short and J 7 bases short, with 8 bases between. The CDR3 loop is CASSLVPVNEQFF. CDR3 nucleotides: TGTGCCAGCAGCTTAGTTCCCGTGAATGAGCAGTTCTTC.

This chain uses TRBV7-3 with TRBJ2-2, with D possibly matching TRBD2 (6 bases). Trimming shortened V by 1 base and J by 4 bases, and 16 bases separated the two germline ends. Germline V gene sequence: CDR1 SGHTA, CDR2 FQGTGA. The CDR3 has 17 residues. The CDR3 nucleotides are TGTGCCAGCAGCTTAATCGGCGGGGCGCGGGGCACCGGGGAGCTGTTTTTT. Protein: CASSLIGGARGTGELFF.

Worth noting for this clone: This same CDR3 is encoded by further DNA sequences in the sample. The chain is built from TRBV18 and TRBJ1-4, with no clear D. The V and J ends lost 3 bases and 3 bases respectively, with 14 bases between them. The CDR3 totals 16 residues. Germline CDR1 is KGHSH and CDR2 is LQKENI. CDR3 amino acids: CASSPSRGNSNEKLFF. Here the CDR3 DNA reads TGTGCCAGCTCACCCAGCCGGGGTAACTCTAATGAAAAACTGTTTTTT. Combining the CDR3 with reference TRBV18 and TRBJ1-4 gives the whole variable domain NAGVMQNPRHLVRRRGQEARLRCSPMKGHSHVYWYRQLPEEGLKFMVYLQKENIIDESGMPKERFSAEFPKEGPSILRIQQVVRGDSAAYFCASSPSRGNSNEKLFFGSGTQLSVL.

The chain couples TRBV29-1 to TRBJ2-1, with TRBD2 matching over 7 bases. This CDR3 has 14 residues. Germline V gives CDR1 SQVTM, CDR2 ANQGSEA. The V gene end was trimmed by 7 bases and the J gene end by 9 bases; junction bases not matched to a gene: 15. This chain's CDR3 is CSGRAGELRGEQFF. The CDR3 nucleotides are TGCAGCGGGCGGGCGGGAGAGTTGCGGGGTGAGCAGTTCTTC.

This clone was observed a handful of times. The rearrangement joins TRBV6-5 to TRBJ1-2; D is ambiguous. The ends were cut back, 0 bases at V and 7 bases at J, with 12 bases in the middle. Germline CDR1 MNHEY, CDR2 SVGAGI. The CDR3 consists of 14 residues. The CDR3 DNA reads TGTGCCAGCAGTTACTCACCCGCAGGAACTGGCTACACCTTC. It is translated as CASSYSPAGTGYTF.

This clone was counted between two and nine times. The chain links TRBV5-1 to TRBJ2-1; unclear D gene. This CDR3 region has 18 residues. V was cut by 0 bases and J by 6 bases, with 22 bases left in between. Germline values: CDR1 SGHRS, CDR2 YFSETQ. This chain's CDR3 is CASSLAVGGKSFGNEQFF. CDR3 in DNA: TGCGCCAGCAGCTTGGCCGTTGGCGGTAAGTCCTTCGGCAATGAGCAGTTCTTC.

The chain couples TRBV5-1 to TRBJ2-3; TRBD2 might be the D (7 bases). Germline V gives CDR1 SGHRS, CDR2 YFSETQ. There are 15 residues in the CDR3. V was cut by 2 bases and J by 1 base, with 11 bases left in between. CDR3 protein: CASSFLGGGTDTQYF. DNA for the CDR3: TGCGCCAGCAGCTTTTTAGGGGGGGGCACAGATACGCAGTATTTT.

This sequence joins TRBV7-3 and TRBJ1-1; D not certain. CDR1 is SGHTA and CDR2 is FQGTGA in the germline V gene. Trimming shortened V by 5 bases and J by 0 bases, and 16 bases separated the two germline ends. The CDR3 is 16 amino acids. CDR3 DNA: TGTGCCAGCAGCCCCGTTGTGGGGTTAATGAACACTGAAGCTTTCTTT. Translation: CASSPVVGLMNTEAFF.

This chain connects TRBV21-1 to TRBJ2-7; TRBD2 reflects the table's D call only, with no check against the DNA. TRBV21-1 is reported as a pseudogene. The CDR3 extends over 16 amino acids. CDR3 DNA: TGTGCCAGCAGCAAAGCGTGGACTAGCGGGTCCTACGAGCAGTACGTC. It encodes CASSKAWTSGSYEQYV.

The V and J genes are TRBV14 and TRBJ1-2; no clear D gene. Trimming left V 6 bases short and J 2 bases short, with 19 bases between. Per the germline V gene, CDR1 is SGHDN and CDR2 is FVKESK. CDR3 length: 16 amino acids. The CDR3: CASSVTDRRLNYGYTF. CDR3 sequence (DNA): TGTGCCAGCAGTGTCACTGACCGCCGCCTGAACTATGGCTACACCTTC.

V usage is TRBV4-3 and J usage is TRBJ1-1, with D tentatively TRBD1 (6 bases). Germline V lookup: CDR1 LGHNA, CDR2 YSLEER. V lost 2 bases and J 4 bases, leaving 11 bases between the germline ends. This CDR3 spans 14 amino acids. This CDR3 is CASSQLQGVTEAFF. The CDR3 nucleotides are TGCGCCAGCAGCCAACTACAGGGAGTCACTGAAGCTTTCTTT.

DNA of the CDR3: TGCAGTGGGACAGGGACGCATGGCTACACCTTC. It translates to CSGTGTHGYTF. This chain uses TRBV20-1 with TRBJ1-2, with TRBD1 matching over 8 bases. This CDR3 comprises 11 residues. Germline V gene lookup returns CDR1 DFQATT and CDR2 SNEGSKA (reference sequence). Unmatched junction bases numbered 4, after V lost 7 bases and J lost 6 bases.

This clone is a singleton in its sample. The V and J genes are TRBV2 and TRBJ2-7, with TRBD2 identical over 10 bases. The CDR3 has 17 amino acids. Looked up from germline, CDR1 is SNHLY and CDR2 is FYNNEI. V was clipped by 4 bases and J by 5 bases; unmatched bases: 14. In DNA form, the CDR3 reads TGTGCCAGCAGTGGACGACTAGCGGGCCCTGTGAATGACGAGCAGTACGTC. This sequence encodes CASSGRLAGPVNDEQYV.

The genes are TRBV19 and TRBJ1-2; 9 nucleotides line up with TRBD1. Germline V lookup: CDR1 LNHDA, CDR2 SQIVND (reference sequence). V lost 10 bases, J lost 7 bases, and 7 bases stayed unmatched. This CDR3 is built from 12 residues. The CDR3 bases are TGTGCCACCGGGGACAGGGTGGGTGGCTACACCTTC. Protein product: CATGDRVGGYTF.

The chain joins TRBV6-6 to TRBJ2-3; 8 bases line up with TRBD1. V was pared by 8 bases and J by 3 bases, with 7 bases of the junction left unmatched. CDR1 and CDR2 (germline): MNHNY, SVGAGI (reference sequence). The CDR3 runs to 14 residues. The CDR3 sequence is CASHRDRHTDTQYF. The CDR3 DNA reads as TGTGCCAGCCACCGGGACAGGCATACAGATACGCAGTATTTT.

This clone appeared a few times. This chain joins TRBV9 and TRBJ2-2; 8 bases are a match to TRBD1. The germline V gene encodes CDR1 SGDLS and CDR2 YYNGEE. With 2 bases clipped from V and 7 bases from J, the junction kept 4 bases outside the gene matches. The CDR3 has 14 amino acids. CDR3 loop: CASSVGTGIGELFF. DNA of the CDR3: TGTGCCAGCAGCGTGGGGACAGGCATCGGGGAGCTGTTTTTT.